The following is a TCR beta chain sequence with its context. This sample stems from a study of control samples from healthy donors and cancer patients. The CDR3 sequence is 13 residues long. Germline values: CDR1 SGHDN, CDR2 FVKESK. Trimming stripped 2 bases from V and 6 bases from J, with 8 bases between. Method: immunoSEQ multiplex PCR; TCRdb's copy keeps in-frame clones and lacks some. The profile shows 65,000 to 70,000 clones, approximately 84% of them singletons. V and J are TRBV14 and TRBJ1-5; a weak D match, TRBD1 (6 bases). This TCR came from a woman aged 50 to 60 with lung cancer. What was sequenced was PBMCs. The CDR3 protein is CASSQKGGQPQHF. The CDR3 nucleotides are TGTGCCAGCAGCCAAAAGGGGGGTCAGCCCCAGCATTTT. Full variable domain (remainder filled in from reference TRBV14 and TRBJ1-5): EAGVTQFPSHSVIEKGQTVTLRCDPISGHDNLYWYRRVMGKEIKFLLHFVKESKQDESGMPNNRFLAERTGGTYSTLKVQPAELEDSGVYFCASSQKGGQPQHFGDGTRLSIL.